The 12 T cell receptor beta chains in this list originate from one sample, sequenced in a study of cytomegalovirus exposure and HLA in healthy donors. The primer mix had 60 Vbeta and 13 Jbeta primers. TCRdb's copy holds only in-frame clones and misses some; the assay was immunoSEQ multiplex PCR. Its listing shows fewer than 150,000 clones. The sample consisted of PBMCs. The receptors derive from a man in his forties or fifties in good health and CMV-seronegative.

CDR3 region: CASTSGTGELFF. The CDR3 DNA follows: TGTGCCAGCACTTCGGGCACCGGGGAGCTGTTTTTT. The V call is TRBV5-6, the J call TRBJ2-2; D unclear. The germline gives CDR1 SGHDT, CDR2 YYEEEE. There are 12 residues in the CDR3. V shed 6 bases and J shed 4 bases, with 7 bases lying between them.

This chain connects TRBV7-2 to TRBJ1-5; D is undetermined. Germline V gene sequence: CDR1 SGHTA, CDR2 FQGNSA. V was shortened by 5 bases and J by 9 bases, with 11 bases between the two germline ends. This CDR3 region has 12 residues. CDR3 bases: TGTGCCAGCAGCCCTGGCCCATGGCCCCAGCATTTT. Protein: CASSPGPWPQHF.

The chain recombines TRBV7-9 with TRBJ1-1, with a weak D call TRBD1 (5 bases). This CDR3 region has 13 residues. Trimming cost V 4 bases and J 3 bases, with 9 bases left between them. Looked up from germline, CDR1 is SEHNR and CDR2 is FQNEAQ (reference sequence). CDR3 coding DNA: TGTGCCAGCAGCTCGCAGGGTGACACTGAAGCTTTCTTT. Translating gives CASSSQGDTEAFF.

J is TRBJ2-7 and V is TRBV9; 7 positions agree with TRBD2. V shed 2 bases and J 7 bases; nucleotides not matched to a gene: 18. Per the germline V gene, CDR1 is SGDLS and CDR2 is YYNGEE. The CDR3 length is 17 residues. The CDR3 spells CASSVRHKSGAGVEQYF. The CDR3 DNA reads as TGTGCCAGCAGCGTCAGACACAAAAGCGGGGCCGGCGTGGAGCAGTACTTC.

This rearrangement joins TRBV27 to TRBJ2-4; 9 bases fit TRBD2. The CDR3 consists of 16 residues. Germline CDR1 MNHEY, CDR2 SMNVEV (reference sequence). Trimming removed 10 bases from V and 0 bases from J; junction bases left unmatched: 10. The DNA for the CDR3 is TGTGCCACCGGCGGGGGGGGAGGAATAGCCAAAAACATTCAGTACTTC. This translates into CATGGGGGIAKNIQYF.

The V call is TRBV5-1, the J call TRBJ1-1; no clear D. Trimming took 0 bases from V and 3 from J, leaving 9 bases between them. Germline-derived CDR1 and CDR2 are SGHRS and YFSETQ. The CDR3 runs 14 residues. In nucleotides, the CDR3 is TGCGCCAGCAGCTTGGTGAGGGCGGACACTGAAGCTTTCTTT. This codes for CASSLVRADTEAFF.

J is TRBJ1-2 and V is TRBV7-9, with 9 bases identical to TRBD1. CDR3 length: 15 amino acids. Germline CDR1 reads SEHNR; CDR2 reads FQNEAQ (reference sequence). Trimming cost V 5 bases and J 3 bases; bases outside gene matches: 7. DNA for the CDR3: TGTGCCAGCAGCCCCTGGGACAGGGTGGACTATGGCTACACCTTC. Its protein product is CASSPWDRVDYGYTF.

As DNA, the CDR3 is TGTGCCAGCAGCTTAGGGGTAGGGGGGGCTGGCGAGACCCAGTACTTC. This sequence encodes CASSLGVGGAGETQYF. This chain uses TRBV7-2 with TRBJ2-5, with TRBD2 as a possible D gene (7 bases). V was pared by 1 base and J by 5 bases, with 17 bases between. There are 16 residues in the CDR3. Per the germline V gene, CDR1 is SGHTA and CDR2 is FQGNSA.

The chain uses TRBV11-2 and TRBJ2-7; 8 bases agree with TRBD1. Germline values: CDR1 SGHAT, CDR2 FQNNGV. The J segment lost 3 bases and the V segment lost 2 bases, leaving 3 bases of the junction unmatched. The CDR3 contains 14 residues. CDR3 DNA: TGTGCCAGCAGCTTATTCACAGGGGGCTACGAGCAGTACTTC. It specifies CASSLFTGGYEQYF.

The chain is built from TRBV7-2 and TRBJ2-1; D not resolved. The CDR3 spans 12 residues. The germline gives CDR1 SGHTA, CDR2 FQGNSA. Deletions cut 7 bases from V and 10 bases from J, with 14 bases between. This chain's CDR3 is CASTQAPYEQFF. As DNA, the CDR3 is TGTGCCAGCACCCAGGCCCCGTACGAGCAGTTCTTC.

The chain couples TRBV18 to TRBJ2-7; maybe TRBD1 (6 bases). Germline CDR1 and CDR2: KGHSH and LQKENI. Trimming took off 2 bases at V and 5 bases at J, with 13 bases between the two ends. The CDR3 has 14 amino acids. For the CDR3, the DNA is TGTGCCAGCTCACCAATGACAGGTAGTAACGAGCAGTACTTC. It yields the protein CASSPMTGSNEQYF.

This chain joins TRBV7-9 and TRBJ1-1; D perhaps matches TRBD1 (6 bases). Germline loops: CDR1 SEHNR, CDR2 FQNEAQ (reference sequence). V lost 3 bases and J 4 bases, leaving 15 bases between the germline ends. The CDR3 length is 15 residues. CDR3 sequence: CASSLTGLVGTEAFF. The CDR3 DNA is TGTGCCAGCAGCTTGACAGGATTGGTAGGCACTGAAGCTTTCTTT.